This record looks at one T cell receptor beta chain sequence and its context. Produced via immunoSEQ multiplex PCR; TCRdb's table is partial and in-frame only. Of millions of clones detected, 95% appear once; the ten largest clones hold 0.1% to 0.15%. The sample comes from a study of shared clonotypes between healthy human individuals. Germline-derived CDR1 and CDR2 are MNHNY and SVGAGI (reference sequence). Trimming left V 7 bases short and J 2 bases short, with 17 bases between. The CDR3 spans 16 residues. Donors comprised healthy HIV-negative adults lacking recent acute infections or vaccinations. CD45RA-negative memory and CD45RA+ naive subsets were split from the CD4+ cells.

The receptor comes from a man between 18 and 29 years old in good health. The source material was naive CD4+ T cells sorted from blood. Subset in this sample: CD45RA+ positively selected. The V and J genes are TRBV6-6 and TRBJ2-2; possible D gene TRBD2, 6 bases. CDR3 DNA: TGTGCCAGCATTCCGGGAGAAATCTTCAACACCGGGGAGCTGTTTTTT. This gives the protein CASIPGEIFNTGELFF.